These 21 T cell receptor beta chains originate from one sample sequenced in a study of post-analysis software for immune sequencing data. TCR beta libraries were prepared from cDNA with unique molecular identifiers. TCRdb reanalysed the PCR reads using MiXCR and keeps one entry per CDR3 protein. The sample holds 800,000 to 950,000 distinct CDR3 sequences, 53% seen once. Study findings and constraints: Five TRBV segments appeared more often in patients than in controls, and TRBV5-6, TRBV5-1 and TRBV20-1 were among these.

These receptors' targets are unknown. The sequenced sample consisted of blood. The receptors were sampled from a girl aged 5 to 17 with multiple sclerosis.

The rearrangement joins TRBV20-1 to TRBJ2-1; the D gene is possibly TRBD2 (6 bases). The CDR3 contains 13 residues. Between the trimmed V and J ends, which lost 6 bases and 3 bases, there was a span of 12 bases. CDR1 is DFQATT, CDR2 SNEGSKA, per germline (reference sequence). DNA for the CDR3: TGCAGTGCCCCGGGGGTTTTCTACAATGAGCAGTTCTTC. This gives the protein CSAPGVFYNEQFF.

The chain uses TRBV3-1 and TRBJ1-1; D uncertain. CDR1 and CDR2 (germline): LGHDT, YNNKEL (reference sequence). The CDR3 sequence is 15 residues long. Deletions cut 4 bases from V and 1 base from J, with 13 bases between. CDR3 bases: TGTGCCAGCAGCCCTAAGGTGAGGGAGAACACTGAAGCTTTCTTT. It codes for CASSPKVRENTEAFF.

This chain joins TRBV6-1 and TRBJ2-7; the match to TRBD1 covers 7 bases. The CDR3 consists of 20 residues. Germline trimming cut 5 bases from V and 0 bases from J; bases unmatched to any gene: 22. Germline V gene data show CDR1 as MNHNS and CDR2 as SASEGT. CDR3 protein: CASSPLTWGQKIPSSYEQYF. The CDR3 bases are TGTGCCAGCAGTCCCCTTACCTGGGGACAGAAAATTCCAAGCTCCTACGAGCAGTACTTC.

In regard to this clonotype: At one end the junction does not follow the germline gene, possibly because of a read error. The chain combines TRBV9 with TRBJ2-4; D uncertain. CDR1 SGDLS and CDR2 YYNGEE come from the germline V gene. This CDR3 is built from 15 residues. CDR3 protein: CVSSVDPLAKNIQYF. CDR3 DNA sequence: TGTGTCAGCAGCGTAGATCCCTTAGCCAAAAACATTCAGTACTTC.

The chain is built from TRBV5-1 and TRBJ2-7, with 9 positions matching TRBD1. V shed 4 bases, J shed 3 bases, and the junction held 8 bases outside the gene matches. This CDR3 region has 15 residues. Germline V lookup: CDR1 SGHRS, CDR2 YFSETQ. The CDR3, as DNA: TGCGCCAGCAGCATAAGTCCGGGACAGGGCTACGAGCAGTACTTC. Encoded protein: CASSISPGQGYEQYF. The full variable domain, with the rest looked up from reference TRBV5-1 and TRBJ2-7, is KAGVTQTPRYLIKTRGQQVTLSCSPISGHRSVSWYQQTPGQGLQFLFEYFSETQRNKGNFPGRFSGRQFSNSRSEMNVSTLELGDSALYLCASSISPGQGYEQYFGPGTRLTVT.

This clonotype was counted a few times. This chain links TRBV5-6 with TRBJ2-7; D remains ambiguous. Germline V gene sequence: CDR1 SGHDT, CDR2 YYEEEE. This CDR3 region has 15 residues. V lost 3 bases and J lost 3, with 16 bases in between. CDR3 region: CASSSSPRLNYEQYF. CDR3 DNA sequence: TGTGCCAGCAGCTCATCTCCCCGACTGAACTACGAGCAGTACTTC.

The chain is built from TRBV5-1 and TRBJ2-7, with D perhaps matching TRBD2 (6 bases). The ends were cut back, 4 bases at V and 2 bases at J, with 13 bases in the middle. The germline V gene has CDR1 SGHRS and CDR2 YFSETQ. CDR3 length equals 14 residues. Written as DNA, the CDR3 is TGCGCCAGCAGCCACCGGGACTTAACCTACGAGCAGTACTTC. Amino acid sequence: CASSHRDLTYEQYF.

The chain joins TRBV7-9 to TRBJ1-5; 8 nucleotides align to TRBD1. With V trimmed by 4 bases and J by 3 bases, 2 bases remained unmatched. This CDR3 spans 14 amino acids. Germline CDR1 and CDR2: SEHNR and FQNEAQ (reference sequence). CDR3 residues: CASSWTGSNQPQHF. The CDR3, as DNA: TGTGCCAGCAGCTGGACAGGGTCCAATCAGCCCCAGCATTTT.

This rearrangement joins TRBV7-9 to TRBJ1-5; TRBD1 is a possible D gene (6 bases). The CDR3 length is 14 residues. V was clipped by 6 bases and J by 3 bases, with 12 bases between them. Germline loops: CDR1 SEHNR, CDR2 FQNEAQ (reference sequence). The CDR3 DNA is TGTGCCAGCAGGATGGGGGGGCACAATCAGCCCCAGCATTTT. Residues: CASRMGGHNQPQHF.

This clonotype was seen once. This sequence joins TRBV7-9 and TRBJ1-1; possible D gene TRBD1, 6 bases. The CDR3 is 14 residues long. Trimming took off 5 bases at V and 4 bases at J, with 14 bases between the two ends. Germline V gives CDR1 SEHNR, CDR2 FQNEAQ (reference sequence). This chain's CDR3 is CASSTDRRATEAFF. Written as DNA, the CDR3 is TGTGCCAGCAGCACCGACAGGAGGGCCACTGAAGCTTTCTTT.

The rearrangement links TRBV20-1 to TRBJ2-1, with TRBD2 matching 10 bases. Germline V lookup: CDR1 DFQATT, CDR2 SNEGSKA (reference sequence). With V trimmed by 0 bases and J by 15 bases, 8 bases remained unmatched. This CDR3 region has 13 residues. The CDR3, as DNA: TGCAGTGCTAGAGATTGGAGGGCTAGCGGGGGGTTCTTC. It yields the protein CSARDWRASGGFF.

The chain uses TRBV4-1 and TRBJ2-5; perhaps TRBD1 as D (6 bases). The CDR3 consists of 15 residues. Germline-derived CDR1 and CDR2 are MGHRA and YSYEKL. V was cut by 2 bases and J by 2 bases, with 12 bases left in between. The CDR3 spells CASSQTLQGQETQYF. In nucleotides, the CDR3 is TGCGCCAGCAGCCAAACGCTACAGGGACAAGAGACCCAGTACTTC.

The chain has TRBV15 and TRBJ2-2; D remains unclear. The CDR3 is 16 residues long. V was pared by 0 bases and J by 2 bases, with 10 bases between. The germline CDR1 and CDR2 sequences are LNHNV and YYDKDF (reference sequence). DNA for the CDR3: TGTGCCACCAGCAGAGACGGCAGGAGAAACACCGGGGAGCTGTTTTTT. Protein: CATSRDGRRNTGELFF.

This clonotype was seen more than once but under ten times. The V gene is TRBV7-2, the J gene TRBJ2-5; possible D gene TRBD1, 7 bases. The CDR3 loop spans 14 amino acids. CDR1 and CDR2 from the germline V gene are SGHTA and FQGNSA. V gave up 1 base and J gave up 11 bases, with 17 bases separating them. The DNA for the CDR3 is TGTGCCAGCAGCTTAGGGCAGGGGGGCTTTACGCAGTACTTC. Protein: CASSLGQGGFTQYF.

The CDR3 coding sequence is TGTGCCAGCCAGGAGACCTCAACGGGGCCGCTCGACCTTTATGGCTACACCTTC. Translation gives CASQETSTGPLDLYGYTF. V and J are TRBV6-1 and TRBJ1-2; tentatively, D is TRBD1 (5 bases). Germline CDR1 MNHNS, CDR2 SASEGT. This CDR3 comprises 18 residues. V was clipped by 8 bases and J by 5 bases, with 30 bases between them.

This chain joins TRBV29-1 and TRBJ1-2, with D possibly matching TRBD1 (5 bases). Trimming shortened V by 7 bases and J by 3 bases, and 21 bases separated the two germline ends. The CDR3 totals 15 residues. Germline CDR1 and CDR2: SQVTM and ANQGSEA. The CDR3 nucleotides read TGCAGCGCTGGTGGATCCACCAGGGCATACTATGGCTACACCTTC. Protein: CSAGGSTRAYYGYTF.

This clonotype was seen a single time. The chain carries TRBV20-1 and TRBJ2-3; 7 nucleotides align to TRBD1. Germline V gene sequence: CDR1 DFQATT, CDR2 SNEGSKA (reference sequence). Trimming at V came to 4 bases and at J to 1 base, leaving 11 bases not matched to a gene. The CDR3 contains 16 residues. The CDR3 region has the DNA TGCAGTGCTAACACCCCAGGGACAGTGGGCACAGATACGCAGTATTTT. Translating gives CSANTPGTVGTDTQYF.

This clonotype was seen a handful of times. The chain carries TRBV20-1 and TRBJ2-1; tentative D call: TRBD2 (6 bases). The germline CDR1 and CDR2 sequences are DFQATT and SNEGSKA (reference sequence). V was shortened by 7 bases and J by 8 bases, with 18 bases between the two germline ends. The CDR3 covers 13 residues. DNA of the CDR3: TGCAGTGGATTTTCTAGCGAAACGTATGAGCAGTTCTTC. It translates to CSGFSSETYEQFF.

There are a few counts of this clonotype. The J gene is TRBJ2-1, the V gene TRBV29-1, with D possibly TRBD2 on 6 matching bases. Trimming left V 1 base short and J 6 bases short, with 19 bases between. Germline V gene data show CDR1 as SQVTM and CDR2 as ANQGSEA. The length of the CDR3 is 16 residues. The CDR3 DNA is TGCAGCGTTGAAGGGAATACGGTCTACGGGGGCAATGAGCAGTTCTTC. It yields the protein CSVEGNTVYGGNEQFF.

This rearrangement joins TRBV4-1 to TRBJ2-7, with 11 bases matching TRBD2. With the DNA end fitting TRBJ2-5 better, the J assignment may be wrong. The CDR3 runs 15 residues. Germline V CDR1 and CDR2: MGHRA, YSYEKL. The chain's CDR3 is CASTRLAGIKETQYF. For the CDR3, the DNA is TGCGCCAGCACACGACTAGCGGGGATAAAAGAGACCCAGTACTTC.

This clonotype was observed a handful of times. CDR3 sequence (DNA): TGCAGTGCTAGGCAGGCTAGCGGGAGGGCGAATGAGCAGTTCTTC. Translation gives CSARQASGRANEQFF. The gene calls are TRBV20-1 and TRBJ2-1, with 12 bases aligning to TRBD2. J lost 7 bases, V lost 3 bases, and 7 bases had no gene match. CDR1 is DFQATT, CDR2 SNEGSKA, per germline (reference sequence). This CDR3 comprises 15 residues.